This T cell receptor beta chain derives from a study of beta chain features in type 1 diabetes. Naive, central memory, regulatory and stem cell-like memory cells within the CD4+ compartment were sorted using CD45RO/CCR7/CD25/CD127/CD95/CD27. Sorted cells reached over 95% purity in every population. Sequencing targeted expressed TCRB transcripts, as all isolated RNA had been reverse transcribed. This table comes from immunoSEQ multiplex PCR, and its TCRdb copy is limited to in-frame clones, with some not included. The repertoire holds fewer than 500,000 clones, with about 15% as singletons. This clone was observed a handful of times. What it recognizes is unknown. General study results and limits: Within patients, naive, central memory and Treg TCRB repertoires seemed more similar than within healthy donors. Shorter templates might be favored by PCR, equally in patients and controls.

This TCR was sampled from a man between 25 and 39 years old in good health. The sequencing input was naive CD4+ T cells from blood.

CDR3: CAWSVASGFEQYV. CDR3 coding DNA: TGTGCCTGGAGTGTAGCTAGTGGGTTCGAGCAGTACGTC. This chain connects TRBV30 to TRBJ2-7, with D unresolved. Germline V gives CDR1 GTSNPN, CDR2 SVGIG (reference sequence). The CDR3 spans 13 residues. Trimming took off 0 bases at V and 6 bases at J, with 12 bases between the two ends.